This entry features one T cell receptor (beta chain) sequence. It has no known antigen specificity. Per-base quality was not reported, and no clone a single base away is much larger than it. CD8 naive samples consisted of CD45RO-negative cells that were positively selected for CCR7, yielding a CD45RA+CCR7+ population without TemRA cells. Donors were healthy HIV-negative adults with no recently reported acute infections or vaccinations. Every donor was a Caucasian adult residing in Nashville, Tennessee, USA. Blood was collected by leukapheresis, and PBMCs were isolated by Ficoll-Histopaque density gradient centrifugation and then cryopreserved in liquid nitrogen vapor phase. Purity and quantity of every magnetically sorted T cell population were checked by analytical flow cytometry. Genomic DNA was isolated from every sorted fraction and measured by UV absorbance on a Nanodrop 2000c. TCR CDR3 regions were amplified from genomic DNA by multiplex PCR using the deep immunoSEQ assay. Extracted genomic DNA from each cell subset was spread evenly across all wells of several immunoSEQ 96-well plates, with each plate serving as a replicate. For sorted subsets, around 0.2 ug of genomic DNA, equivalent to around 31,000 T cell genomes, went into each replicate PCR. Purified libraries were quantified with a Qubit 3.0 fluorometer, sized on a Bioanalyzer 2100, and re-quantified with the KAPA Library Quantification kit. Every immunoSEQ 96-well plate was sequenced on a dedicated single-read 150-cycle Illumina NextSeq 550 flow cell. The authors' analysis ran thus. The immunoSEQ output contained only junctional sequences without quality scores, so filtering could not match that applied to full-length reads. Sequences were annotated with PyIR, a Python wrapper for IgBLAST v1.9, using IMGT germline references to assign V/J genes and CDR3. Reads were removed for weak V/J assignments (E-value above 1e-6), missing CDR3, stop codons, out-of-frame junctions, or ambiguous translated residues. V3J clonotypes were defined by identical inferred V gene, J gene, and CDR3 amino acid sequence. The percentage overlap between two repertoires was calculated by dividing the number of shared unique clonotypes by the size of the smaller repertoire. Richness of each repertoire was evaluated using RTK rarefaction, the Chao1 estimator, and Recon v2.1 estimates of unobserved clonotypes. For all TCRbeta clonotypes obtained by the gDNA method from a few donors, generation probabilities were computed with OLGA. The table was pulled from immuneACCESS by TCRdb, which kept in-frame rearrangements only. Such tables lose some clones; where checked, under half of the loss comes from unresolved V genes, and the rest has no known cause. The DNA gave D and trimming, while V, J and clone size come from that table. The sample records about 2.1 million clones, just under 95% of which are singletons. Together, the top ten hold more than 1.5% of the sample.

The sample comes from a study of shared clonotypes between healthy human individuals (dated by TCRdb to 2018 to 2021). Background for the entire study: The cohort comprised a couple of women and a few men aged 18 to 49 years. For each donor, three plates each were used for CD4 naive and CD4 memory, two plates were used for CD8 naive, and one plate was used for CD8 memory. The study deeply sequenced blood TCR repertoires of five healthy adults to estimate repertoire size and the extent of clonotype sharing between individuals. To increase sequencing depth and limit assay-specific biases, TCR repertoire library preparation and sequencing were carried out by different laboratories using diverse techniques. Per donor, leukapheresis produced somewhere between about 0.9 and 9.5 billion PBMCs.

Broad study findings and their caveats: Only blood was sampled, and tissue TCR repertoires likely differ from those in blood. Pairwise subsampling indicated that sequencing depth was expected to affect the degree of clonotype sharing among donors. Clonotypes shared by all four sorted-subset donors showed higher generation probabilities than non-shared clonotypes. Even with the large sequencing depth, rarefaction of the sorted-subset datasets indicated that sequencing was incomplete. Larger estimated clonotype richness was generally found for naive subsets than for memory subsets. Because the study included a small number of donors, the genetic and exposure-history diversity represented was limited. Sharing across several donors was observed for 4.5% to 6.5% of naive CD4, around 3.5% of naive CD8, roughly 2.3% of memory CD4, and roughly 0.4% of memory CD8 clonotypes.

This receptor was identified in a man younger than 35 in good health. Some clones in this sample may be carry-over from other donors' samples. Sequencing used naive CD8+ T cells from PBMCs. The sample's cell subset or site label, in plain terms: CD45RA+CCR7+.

The DNA reads TGTGCCAGTAGCCTATCGGGACTTTTATCCTACGAGCAGTACTTC. The resulting protein is CASSLSGLLSYEQYF. This sequence uses TRBV19 and TRBJ2-7; the D gene is possibly TRBD2, with 6 bases matching. Via the germline V gene (reference sequence), CDR1 is LNHDA and CDR2 SQIVND. The CDR3 runs 15 residues from the cysteine to the phenylalanine. The only DNA kept is the CDR3, 45 bases in frame from the first base. The trim is 6 bases for V and 1 base for J, with a gap of 16 bases between the germline ends.